This T cell receptor beta chain was recovered during a study of long-term antiretroviral therapy in people with HIV. With respect to this clone: The target antigen is unknown.

Overall study findings and caveats: Control repertoires displayed wider CDR3 length ranges than the HIV repertoires.

The immunoSEQ assay was v3.0, run at survey level. The table came from immunoSEQ multiplex PCR; TCRdb's copy has only in-frame clones and leaves some out. The sample gives just over 35,000 clones, approximately 83% of which show up once; under 12% is in the top ten. The TCR comes from a man in his late teens or twenties with HIV. The source material was unsorted PBMCs, sampled 2.2 years after starting antiretroviral therapy.

CDR3 sequence reads: CASSGMNNEQFF. As DNA, the CDR3 is TGTGCCAGCAGCGGGATGAACAATGAGCAGTTCTTC. The chain is built from TRBV7-2 and TRBJ2-1; D is unresolved. CDR3 length: 12 residues. CDR1 and CDR2 from the germline V gene are SGHTA and FQGNSA. Trimming removed 5 bases at V and 5 bases at J, with 7 bases between.